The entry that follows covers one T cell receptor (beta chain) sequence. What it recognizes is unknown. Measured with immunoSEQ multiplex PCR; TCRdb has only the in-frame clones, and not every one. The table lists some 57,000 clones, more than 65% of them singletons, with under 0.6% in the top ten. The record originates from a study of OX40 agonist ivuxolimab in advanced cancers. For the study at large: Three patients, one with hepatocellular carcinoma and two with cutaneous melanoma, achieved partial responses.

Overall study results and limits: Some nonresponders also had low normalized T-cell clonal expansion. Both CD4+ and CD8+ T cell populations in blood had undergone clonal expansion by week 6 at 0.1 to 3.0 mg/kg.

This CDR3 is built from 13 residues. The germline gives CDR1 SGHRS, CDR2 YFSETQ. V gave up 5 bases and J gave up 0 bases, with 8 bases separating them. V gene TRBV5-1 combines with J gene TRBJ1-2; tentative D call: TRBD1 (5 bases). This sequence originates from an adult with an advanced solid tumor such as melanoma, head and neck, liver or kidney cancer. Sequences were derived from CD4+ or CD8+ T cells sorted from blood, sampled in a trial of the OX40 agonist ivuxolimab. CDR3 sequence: CASRGQTNYGYTF. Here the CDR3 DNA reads TGCGCCAGCAGGGGGCAGACTAACTATGGCTACACCTTC.